The clone carrying this T cell receptor (beta chain) was detected only a few times. The antigen is undetermined. This sample was included in a study of T cell repertoires in cytomegalovirus infection. Study-wide background: Public TCR beta signatures marked donors with CMV infection and the matching HLA.

Study-level findings and limits: Summed frequency of public TCR beta families distinguished CMV carriers with the relevant HLA. There were HLA-C-restricted CMV-specific TCR beta clonotypes dominating the ex vivo response.

TCRdb independently ran MiXCR on the reads; one entry per CDR3 protein. The sample yields 150,000 to 200,000 distinct CDR3 sequences, approximately 17% seen once. V shed 2 bases, J shed 1 base, and the junction held 6 bases outside the gene matches. The CDR3 runs 16 residues. Germline V CDR1 and CDR2: LGHNT, FRNRAP. The receptor was derived from a human donor in good health (CMV status not recorded). Some clones in this sample may be carry-over from other donors' samples. The chain uses TRBV12-5 and TRBJ2-3; 7 bases are shared with TRBD1. What was sequenced was CD8+ T cells from PBMCs. The CDR3 DNA follows: TGTGCTAGTGGTTTGCCCTGGGACAGTTGCACAGATACGCAGTATTTT. This codes for CASGLPWDSCTDTQYF. The whole variable domain, filled in from reference TRBV12-5 and TRBJ2-3, reads DARVTQTPRHKVTEMGQEVTMRCQPILGHNTVFWYRQTMMQGLELLAYFRNRAPLDDSGMPKDRFSAEMPDATLATLKIQPSEPRDSAVYFCASGLPWDSCTDTQYFGPGTRLTVL.